This T cell receptor beta chain was retrieved from a study of T cell changes during pregnancy in multiple sclerosis. CDR3 length: 13 amino acids. The V gene lost 8 bases and the J gene lost 2 bases, with 11 bases spanning the gap. Germline-derived CDR1 and CDR2 are ENHRY and SYGVKD. Libraries were prepared by immunoSEQ multiplex PCR; TCRdb keeps only in-frame clonotypes and omits some of them. The sample shows fewer than 85,000 clones, about 90% of them seen only once. This material consisted of peripheral blood, taken in the first trimester of pregnancy. This receptor was obtained from a female donor in good health, enrolled as a control in a pregnancy study. The genes are TRBV10-3 and TRBJ2-3; perhaps TRBD2 as D (6 bases). In DNA form, the CDR3 reads TGTGCCATCGGGACTCTAGACACAGATACGCAGTATTTT. Translated: CAIGTLDTDTQYF.